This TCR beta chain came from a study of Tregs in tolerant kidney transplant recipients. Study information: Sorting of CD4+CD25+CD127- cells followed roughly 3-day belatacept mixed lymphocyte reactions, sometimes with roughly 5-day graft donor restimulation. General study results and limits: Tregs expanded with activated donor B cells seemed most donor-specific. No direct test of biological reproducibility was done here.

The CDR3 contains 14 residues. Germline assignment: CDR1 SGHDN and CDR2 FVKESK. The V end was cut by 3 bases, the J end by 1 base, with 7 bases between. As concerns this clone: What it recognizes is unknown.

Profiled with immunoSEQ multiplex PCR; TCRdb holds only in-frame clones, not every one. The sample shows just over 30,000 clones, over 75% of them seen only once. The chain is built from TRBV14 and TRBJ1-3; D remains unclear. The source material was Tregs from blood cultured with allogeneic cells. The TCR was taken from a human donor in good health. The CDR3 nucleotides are TGTGCCAGCAGCCAGAGGTATTCTGGAAACACCATATATTTT. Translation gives CASSQRYSGNTIYF.